The rows below give T cell receptor beta chains drawn from one sample of a study of OX40 agonist ivuxolimab in advanced cancers. Profiling relied on immunoSEQ multiplex PCR, and the TCRdb table lists in-frame clones only, not all of them. The sample lists 40,000 or so clones; roughly 90% were seen once. The specimen comprised CD4+ or CD8+ T cells sorted from blood, sampled in a trial of the OX40 agonist ivuxolimab. Receptors were obtained from an adult with an advanced solid tumor such as melanoma, head and neck, liver or kidney cancer. Each CDR3 is given with its conserved first and last residue. Each record gives: V gene, clone size, D gene, J gene, CDR3 protein, CDR3 DNA. A D gene is named only where the DNA matches it firmly. Size tells how often a clone was seen (once, few, many) or the class of an expanded clone, and some rows leave it out.

>TRBV4-3|-|-|TRBJ1-6
CASSQEGTGGYSPLHF
TGCGCCAGCAGCCAAGAAGGAACGGGTGGTTATTCACCCCTCCACTTT
>TRBV5-1|-|-|TRBJ2-3
CASSGQGGVDTQYF
TGCGCCAGCAGCGGACAGGGAGGGGTAGATACGCAGTATTTT
>TRBV11-3|-|-|TRBJ1-3
CASSLVSRPPGNTIYF
TGTGCCAGCAGCTTAGTATCCAGGCCACCGGGAAACACCATATATTTT
>TRBV5-1|-|-|TRBJ1-1
CASTSGGHVEAFF
TGCGCCAGCACCTCGGGGGGGCACGTTGAAGCTTTCTTT
>TRBV7-3|-|-|TRBJ2-1
CASSTGNAYNEQFF
TGTGCCAGCAGCACAGGTAATGCCTACAATGAGCAGTTCTTC
>TRBV10-3|few|TRBD1|TRBJ2-5
CAISGGQGQETQYF
TGTGCCATCAGTGGGGGACAGGGTCAAGAGACCCAGTACTTC
>TRBV7-9|-|-|TRBJ1-2
CALSQEPRGYGYTF
TGTGCCCTCAGCCAGGAGCCCCGGGGCTATGGCTACACCTTC
>TRBV11-3|-|TRBD2|TRBJ2-5
CASSLELGGEETQYF
TGTGCCAGCAGCTTAGAATTGGGGGGGGAAGAGACCCAGTACTTC
>TRBV2|-|-|TRBJ1-1
CASRSGGTEAFF
TGTGCCAGCAGGAGCGGGGGCACTGAAGCTTTCTTT
>TRBV7-8|-|TRBD1|TRBJ1-5
CASSPGQVQGPFNQPQHF
TGTGCCAGCAGCCCGGGACAGGTCCAAGGCCCTTTCAATCAGCCCCAGCATTTT
>TRBV5-6|few|-|TRBJ1-6
CASSRGRQGNNSPLHF
TGTGCCAGCAGCCGGGGCCGCCAGGGAAATAATTCACCCCTCCACTTT
>TRBV7-3|-|-|TRBJ2-4
CASSFYRGLAKNIQYF
TGTGCCAGCAGCTTTTACAGGGGACTAGCCAAAAACATTCAGTACTTC
>TRBV7-3|-|-|TRBJ2-2
CASSLKIQSNTGELFF
TGTGCCAGCAGCTTAAAAATACAATCGAACACCGGGGAGCTGTTTTTT
>TRBV7-3|-|-|TRBJ1-6
CASSRAYNSPLHF
TGTGCCAGCAGCCGGGCCTATAATTCACCCCTCCACTTT
>TRBV7-9|-|TRBD2|TRBJ2-1
CASSLDLAGGLNEQFF
TGTGCCAGCAGCTTAGACCTAGCGGGGGGGCTAAATGAGCAGTTCTTC
>TRBV5-4|once|TRBD2|TRBJ2-2
CASSSGLAGETGELFF
TGTGCCAGCAGCTCCGGACTAGCGGGGGAGACCGGGGAGCTGTTTTTT
>TRBV7-9|-|-|TRBJ2-3
CASSPMDWYTDTQYF
TGTGCCAGCAGCCCGATGGACTGGTACACAGATACGCAGTATTTT
>TRBV27|-|-|TRBJ1-1
CASRSRPSSAEAFF
TGTGCCAGCAGATCTCGGCCCTCCTCGGCTGAAGCTTTCTTT
>TRBV5-1|-|TRBD2|TRBJ2-1
CASSAGTNNEQFF
TGCGCCAGCAGCGCCGGGACTAACAATGAGCAGTTCTTC
>TRBV5-8|-|-|TRBJ1-2
CASSLVIQGHGYTF
TGTGCCAGCAGCTTGGTTATCCAGGGCCATGGCTACACCTTC
>TRBV19|-|TRBD2|TRBJ2-3
CASSIDPHLAGGPDTQYF
TGTGCCAGTAGTATAGATCCCCACTTAGCGGGGGGACCAGATACGCAGTATTTT
>TRBV11-2|-|-|TRBJ1-1
CASSLSAANTEAFF
TGTGCCAGCAGCTTGTCGGCTGCGAACACTGAAGCTTTCTTT
>TRBV6-5|-|TRBD1|TRBJ1-1
CASSSRGGVKAFF
TGTGCCAGCAGTTCCCGAGGGGGCGTTAAAGCTTTCTTT
>TRBV4-3|-|-|TRBJ1-6
CASSREPGNSPLHF
TGCGCCAGCAGCCGCGAGCCTGGCAATTCACCCCTCCACTTT
>TRBV29-1|-|-|TRBJ1-4
CSVGAATNEKLFF
TGCAGCGTTGGCGCAGCAACTAATGAAAAACTGTTTTTT
>TRBV7-3|-|TRBD1|TRBJ2-2
CASSSSGGYTGELFF
TGTGCCAGCAGCTCCTCAGGGGGATACACCGGGGAGCTGTTTTTT
>TRBV6-6|-|-|TRBJ1-6
CASSYGGGVIGSPLHF
TGTGCCAGCAGTTACGGTGGCGGGGTTATTGGTTCACCCCTCCACTTT
>TRBV5-1|-|-|TRBJ2-1
CASSPLAGNEQFF
TGCGCCAGCAGCCCCTTGGCGGGGAATGAGCAGTTCTTC
>TRBV19|-|-|TRBJ2-7
CASSSALQEQYF
TGTGCCAGTAGCTCCGCACTCCAGGAGCAGTACTTC
>TRBV2|-|-|TRBJ1-4
CASRMAAFNEKLFF
TGTGCCAGCAGGATGGCAGCGTTTAATGAAAAACTGTTTTTT
>TRBV6-5|once|-|TRBJ1-3
CASSTQQVQGNTIYF
TGTGCCAGCAGTACCCAACAAGTGCAAGGAAACACCATATATTTT
>TRBV19|-|-|TRBJ2-7
CASSNPAGLYYEQYF
TGTGCCAGTAGTAACCCCGCCGGACTATACTACGAGCAGTACTTC
>TRBV7-2|-|TRBD1|TRBJ2-3
CASSFYTGEEDTQYF
TGTGCCAGCAGCTTCTATACAGGGGAAGAAGATACGCAGTATTTT
>TRBV5-6|-|TRBD1|TRBJ1-6
CASSREGTVNSPLHF
TGTGCCAGCAGCCGGGAAGGGACAGTAAATTCACCCCTCCACTTT
>TRBV2|-|TRBD2|TRBJ2-5
CASKPGRGQETQYF
TGTGCCAGCAAGCCCGGGAGGGGCCAAGAGACCCAGTACTTC
>TRBV29-1|once|TRBD1|TRBJ2-3
CSVGQGRTDTQYF
TGCAGCGTGGGACAGGGCCGCACAGATACGCAGTATTTT
>TRBV7-3|-|-|TRBJ2-7
CASSLGTGDEQYF
TGTGCCAGCAGCCTAGGGACCGGGGACGAGCAGTACTTC
>TRBV11-2|-|TRBD2|TRBJ2-1
CASSLYSGGGNEQFF
TGTGCCAGCAGCTTATACAGCGGGGGAGGGAATGAGCAGTTCTTC
>TRBV7-9|few|TRBD1|TRBJ1-2
CASRGSGTEGGGYTF
TGTGCCAGCAGGGGTTCCGGGACAGAAGGGGGTGGCTACACCTTC